These 18 T cell receptor beta chains originate from one sample sequenced in a study of memory CD4+ T cells and cytomegalovirus serostatus. Data came from immunoSEQ multiplex PCR; TCRdb stores just in-frame clones and leaves some out. This table has roughly 49,000 clones, 82% appearing once. The sort gate was single viable CD3+CD4+CD8-CD45RO+ cells for memory CD4+ T cells. The sequenced sample was memory CD4+ T cells from blood. Receptor source: an adult in good health and CMV-seronegative.

The V gene is TRBV10-3, the J gene TRBJ2-5; D is ambiguous. Germline V gene lookup returns CDR1 ENHRY and CDR2 SYGVKD. Trimming cost V 4 bases and J 5 bases, with 20 bases left between them. CDR3 length: 16 residues. The CDR3, as DNA: TGTGCCATCAGTGTCTCCCTAGGCAGAGGTAGCGAGACCCAGTACTTC. Translation: CAISVSLGRGSETQYF.

The chain couples TRBV18 to TRBJ1-3; 7 nucleotides agree with TRBD1. This CDR3 region has 18 residues. CDR1 KGHSH and CDR2 LQKENI come from the germline V gene. Germline trimming cut 4 bases from V and 0 bases from J; bases unmatched to any gene: 12. The CDR3 protein is CASSQTGLRDSSGNTIYF. DNA of the CDR3: TGTGCCAGCTCACAAACTGGGCTGAGGGACAGCTCTGGAAACACCATATATTTT.

This chain joins TRBV6-1 and TRBJ1-2; no clear D. This CDR3 region has 13 residues. The V end was cut by 8 bases, the J end by 2 bases, with 12 bases between. The germline V gene has CDR1 MNHNS and CDR2 SASEGT. CDR3 nucleotide sequence: TGTGCCAGCTGGTCCCATTCAAACTATGGCTACACCTTC. This gives the protein CASWSHSNYGYTF.

The chain is built from TRBV27 and TRBJ1-1; TRBD1 matches 7 bases. The CDR3 is made up of 15 amino acids. J lost 5 bases, V lost 5 bases, and 11 bases had no gene match. Germline V lookup: CDR1 MNHEY, CDR2 SMNVEV (reference sequence). The CDR3 protein is CASSPTGLGVTEAFF. CDR3 coding DNA: TGTGCCAGCAGTCCGACAGGGCTCGGAGTAACTGAAGCTTTCTTT.

This chain connects TRBV2 to TRBJ1-1, with a weak D call TRBD1 (5 bases). This CDR3 region has 13 residues. In germline, CDR1 is SNHLY, CDR2 FYNNEI. The V gene lost 11 bases and the J gene lost 4 bases, with 17 bases spanning the gap. CDR3 DNA: TGTGCCGGGCGCAGGGAAGAGTCCACTGAAGCTTTCTTT. Its protein product is CAGRREESTEAFF.

V is TRBV25-1 and J is TRBJ2-5; D not certain. This CDR3 has 15 residues. Trimming removed 4 bases at V and 2 bases at J, with 14 bases between. CDR1 MGHDK and CDR2 SYGVNS come from the germline V gene. The CDR3 spells CASSGPIRHQETQYF. The DNA for the CDR3 is TGTGCCAGCAGTGGACCCATCAGGCATCAAGAGACCCAGTACTTC.

This chain links TRBV28 with TRBJ2-2; TRBD1 matches at 7 bases. V lost 6 bases to trimming and J lost 2 bases; unmatched junction nucleotides: 18. This CDR3 is built from 19 residues. Germline V gene sequence: CDR1 MDHEN, CDR2 SYDVKM. The CDR3 loop is CASRPPGQSRRINTGELFF. CDR3 sequence (DNA): TGTGCCAGCAGACCTCCGGGACAGAGCCGACGAATTAACACCGGGGAGCTGTTTTTT.

The chain carries TRBV6-1 and TRBJ1-2, with TRBD1 matching 10 bases. Germline CDR1 and CDR2: MNHNS and SASEGT. V gave up 1 base and J gave up 5 bases; unmatched junction bases: 10. The CDR3 is 17 residues long. DNA for the CDR3: TGTGCCAGCAGTGAAGTGGGGACAGGGGCTACGGCGTATGGCTACACCTTC. Its translation is CASSEVGTGATAYGYTF.

The J gene is TRBJ2-2, the V gene TRBV15; D may be TRBD1 (5 bases). Between the trimmed V and J ends, which lost 1 base and 1 base, there was a span of 7 bases. Germline CDR1 LNHNV, CDR2 YYDKDF (reference sequence). This CDR3 spans 15 amino acids. The CDR3 reads CATSRATGNTGELFF. In nucleotides, the CDR3 is TGTGCCACCAGCAGAGCTACAGGGAACACCGGGGAGCTGTTTTTT.

The gene calls are TRBV5-4 and TRBJ1-1; D is ambiguous. The CDR3 contains 15 residues. Per the germline V gene, CDR1 is SGHNT and CDR2 is YYREEE (reference sequence). Trimming stripped 5 bases from V and 1 base from J, with 15 bases between. CDR3 nucleotides: TGTGCCAGCAGTCAAGAGCCGAAAAAGAACACTGAAGCTTTCTTT. This sequence encodes CASSQEPKKNTEAFF.

This clone was detected only a few times. The rearrangement uses TRBV5-1 and TRBJ1-2; D possibly corresponds to TRBD1 (6 bases). Between the trimmed V and J ends, which lost 4 bases and 2 bases, there was a span of 15 bases. The CDR3 covers 15 residues. Germline CDR1 SGHRS, CDR2 YFSETQ. CDR3: CASSLQTGDNYGYTF. DNA of the CDR3: TGCGCCAGCAGCCTACAGACAGGAGACAACTATGGCTACACCTTC. The whole variable domain, filled in from reference TRBV5-1 and TRBJ1-2, reads KAGVTQTPRYLIKTRGQQVTLSCSPISGHRSVSWYQQTPGQGLQFLFEYFSETQRNKGNFPGRFSGRQFSNSRSEMNVSTLELGDSALYLCASSLQTGDNYGYTFGSGTRLTVV.

The chain links TRBV9 to TRBJ1-2; D is ambiguous. This CDR3 has 14 amino acids. The germline CDR1 and CDR2 sequences are SGDLS and YYNGEE. V was trimmed by 0 bases and J by 0 bases, leaving 6 bases between them. For the CDR3, the DNA is TGTGCCAGCAGCGTAGACATGACTAACTATGGCTACACCTTC. It encodes CASSVDMTNYGYTF.

J is TRBJ2-1 and V is TRBV27, with D unresolved. Germline loops: CDR1 MNHEY, CDR2 SMNVEV (reference sequence). CDR3 size: 15 residues. Deletions cut 4 bases from V and 2 bases from J, with 12 bases between. Here the CDR3 reads CASSSPDLAYNEQFF. Written as DNA, the CDR3 is TGTGCCAGCAGTTCCCCTGATCTAGCCTACAATGAGCAGTTCTTC.

CDR3 DNA: TGTGCCAGCAGTCCCGGGACAGGGGGCCGGGCTGAAAAACTGTTTTTT. Translation gives CASSPGTGGRAEKLFF. The rearrangement joins TRBV14 to TRBJ1-4, with 12 bases lining up with TRBD1. This CDR3 spans 16 amino acids. Germline CDR1 SGHDN, CDR2 FVKESK. J gave up 7 bases and V 6 bases, and 9 bases lay outside the gene matches.

This chain links TRBV4-1 with TRBJ2-3, with D perhaps being TRBD1 or TRBD2 (5 bases each). Germline V gives CDR1 MGHRA, CDR2 YSYEKL. Trimming took 2 bases from V and 5 from J, leaving 14 bases between them. The CDR3 has 15 residues. The CDR3 DNA sequence: TGCGCCAGCAGCCAATCCGAGGGGTTGGGAGATACGCAGTATTTT. Its protein product is CASSQSEGLGDTQYF.

V usage is TRBV29-1 and J usage is TRBJ2-5; 9 positions match TRBD1. V lost 3 bases, J lost 5 bases, and 7 bases stayed unmatched. The V gene's germline CDR1 is SQVTM and CDR2 ANQGSEA. The CDR3 is 14 residues long. The CDR3 sequence is CSVDTGTGRETQYF. Here the CDR3 DNA reads TGCAGCGTTGACACCGGGACAGGGAGGGAGACCCAGTACTTC.

The chain combines TRBV11-2 with TRBJ1-1; D unresolved. This CDR3 is built from 12 residues. CDR1 and CDR2 (germline): SGHAT, FQNNGV. V shed 4 bases and J shed 9 bases, with 12 bases lying between them. The CDR3 nucleotides read TGTGCCAGCAGCTGGCAACCCCAGCAAGCTTTCTTT. Protein sequence: CASSWQPQQAFF.

The chain has TRBV28 and TRBJ2-7; TRBD1 matches 7 bases. Germline CDR1 MDHEN, CDR2 SYDVKM. This CDR3 has 13 amino acids. V gave up 6 bases and J gave up 2 bases; unmatched junction bases: 4. CDR3 residues: CASSLTGAYEQYF. The DNA for the CDR3 is TGTGCCAGCAGCCTCACAGGGGCCTACGAGCAGTACTTC.